This T cell receptor beta chain comes out of a study of T cell responses to AZD1222 COVID-19 vaccine. Findings and limits, study-wide: The reported proportion of spike-specific TCRs targeting unmutated variant regions was nearly half. At study baseline, merely five or six AZD1222 recipients were seropositive. In all cases, repertoires were sampled only after the peak T cell response.

As to this clone: The antigen is not known.

Unmatched junction bases numbered 8, after V lost 1 base and J lost 6 bases. The CDR3 spans 15 residues. In germline, CDR1 is SGHRS, CDR2 YFSETQ. Sequenced by immunoSEQ multiplex PCR; TCRdb stores in-frame clones only, minus some. The sample contains 89,000 or so clones, about 90% of which appear only once. The receptor was isolated from an adult in good health. This chain joins TRBV5-1 and TRBJ1-1; 8 bases are a match to TRBD1. Here the sequenced sample was peripheral blood, taken on day 0 of AZD1222 vaccination. CDR3 sequence: CASSLTGTGYSEAFF. CDR3 bases: TGCGCCAGCAGCTTGACCGGGACAGGATACTCTGAAGCTTTCTTT.